This is a list of T cell receptor beta chains from one sample in a study of CD8 T cells in ankylosing spondylitis. TCRdb ran MiXCR on the 5' RACE reads and lists one entry per CDR3 protein. The table shows about 340,000 distinct CDR3 sequences, with under 8.5% occurring only once. Sequencing was done on a sample of blood, either unsorted or a sorted T cell fraction (not recorded which). The receptors shown here come from a male donor with ankylosing spondylitis. The CDR3 runs from the conserved cysteine through the conserved F or W. The order of the fields is D gene, J gene, clone size, V gene, CDR3 DNA, CDR3 protein. A D gene is named only where the DNA matches it firmly. Part of the rows lack a size; the others show once, few, many or a class for expanded clones.

D: -
J: TRBJ2-5
size: few
V: TRBV6-5
DNA: TGTGCCAGCAGTTACCACCCTGGCGGTTTGGAGACCCAGTACTTC
CDR3: CASSYHPGGLETQYF

D: -
J: TRBJ2-1
size: -
V: TRBV18
DNA: TGTGCCAGCTCACCACCGTTCCAGGAGGGGACCTACAATGAGCAGTTCTTC
CDR3: CASSPPFQEGTYNEQFF

D: -
J: TRBJ2-1
size: -
V: TRBV5-1
DNA: TGCGCCAGCAGCTCAGAAAGGGTTGAGCAGTTCTTC
CDR3: CASSSERVEQFF

D: -
J: TRBJ2-7
size: few
V: TRBV6-1
DNA: TGTGCCTCAGATGCGGGGGCAGCCTACGAGCAGTACTTC
CDR3: CASDAGAAYEQYF

D: -
J: TRBJ2-7
size: -
V: TRBV12-3/TRBV12-4
DNA: TGTGCCAGCAGCCCCGGGGACCACAGAGACTCCTACGAGCAGTACTTC
CDR3: CASSPGDHRDSYEQYF

D: TRBD2
J: TRBJ2-1
size: few
V: TRBV27
DNA: TGTGCCAGCAGTTTATGGCTAGCGGGAGTTATTGGTAATGAGCAGTTCTTC
CDR3: CASSLWLAGVIGNEQFF

D: TRBD1
J: TRBJ2-7
size: -
V: TRBV12-3/TRBV12-4
DNA: TGTGCCAGCAGCAAGACAGGGGCCCAGGCCGAGCAGTACTTC
CDR3: CASSKTGAQAEQYF

D: -
J: TRBJ1-5
size: many
V: TRBV7-8
DNA: TGTGCCAGCAGCTTTCAGGTCAATCAGCCCCAGCATTTT
CDR3: CASSFQVNQPQHF

D: -
J: TRBJ2-1
size: few
V: TRBV29-1
DNA: TGCAGCGTTGGAAGGGGGGAGGGAGAGCAGTTCTTC
CDR3: CSVGRGEGEQFF

D: -
J: TRBJ1-6
size: few
V: TRBV5-5
DNA: TGTGCCAGCAGCTTCTCGGGGTCGGTTGGGAATTCACCCCTCCACTTT
CDR3: CASSFSGSVGNSPLHF

D: TRBD2
J: TRBJ2-1
size: -
V: TRBV29-1
DNA: TGCAGCGGGGGCCACGGGACTAGCGAACACCATGAGCAGTTCTTC
CDR3: CSGGHGTSEHHEQFF

D: -
J: TRBJ2-7
size: many
V: TRBV28
DNA: TGTGCCAGCAGTTTGGTGCATGAACGCTACGAGCAGTACTTC
CDR3: CASSLVHERYEQYF

D: TRBD2
J: TRBJ2-7
size: few
V: TRBV7-9
DNA: TGTGCCAGCAGCTTAGTAGCGGGAGGGCCAATCTACGAGCAGTACTTC
CDR3: CASSLVAGGPIYEQYF

D: -
J: TRBJ1-4
size: many
V: TRBV4-2
DNA: TGTGCCAGCAGCCAAGAGGGGGCGTCTCAAAAGGGTGAAAAACTGTTTTTT
CDR3: CASSQEGASQKGEKLFF

D: -
J: TRBJ2-3
size: -
V: TRBV20-1
DNA: TGCAGTGCTAGACTAGCGCGGATTACCACAGATACGCAGTATTTT
CDR3: CSARLARITTDTQYF

D: -
J: TRBJ2-1
size: -
V: TRBV6-2/TRBV6-3
DNA: TGTGCCAGCAGTCCCCAGGGGGGCTACAATGAGCAGTTCTTC
CDR3: CASSPQGGYNEQFF

D: TRBD2
J: TRBJ2-1
size: few
V: TRBV12-3/TRBV12-4
DNA: TGTGCCAGCAGTCCACATAGCGGGAGGGAGGTTGAGCAGTTCTTC
CDR3: CASSPHSGREVEQFF

D: TRBD2
J: TRBJ2-1
size: few
V: TRBV6-5
DNA: TGTGCCAGCAGTTACCCCCGGGGTAGCGGGAGTAATGAGCAGTTCTTC
CDR3: CASSYPRGSGSNEQFF

D: TRBD1
J: TRBJ1-6
size: -
V: TRBV10-3
DNA: TGTGCCATCAGTGAGGGACAGGACCGGGGACCCCTCCACTTT
CDR3: CAISEGQDRGPLHF

D: TRBD2
J: TRBJ2-1
size: -
V: TRBV28
DNA: TGTGCCAGCAGTTCCCCGCGGGGGAGGCGCCGGGAGGAGCAGTTCTTC
CDR3: CASSSPRGRRREEQFF

D: -
J: TRBJ1-2
size: many
V: TRBV20-1
DNA: TGCAGTGCTAGCGGCACTACGAGGGGCTACACCTTC
CDR3: CSASGTTRGYTF

D: -
J: TRBJ2-1
size: -
V: TRBV19
DNA: TGTGCCAGTAGTATATCAACGGGAGTGCACAATGAGCAGTTCTTC
CDR3: CASSISTGVHNEQFF

D: TRBD1
J: TRBJ2-5
size: many
V: TRBV5-1
DNA: TGCGCCAGCAGCAGGGACAGCGTGGAGACCCAGTACTTC
CDR3: CASSRDSVETQYF

D: -
J: TRBJ1-6
size: -
V: TRBV5-1
DNA: TGCGCCAGCAGCTTGGGACAGAATTCACCCCTCCACTTT
CDR3: CASSLGQNSPLHF

D: -
J: TRBJ2-7
size: few
V: TRBV7-6
DNA: TGTGCCAGCAGCCATAGGGACACCCCCTACGAGCAGTACTTC
CDR3: CASSHRDTPYEQYF

D: -
J: TRBJ1-4
size: many
V: TRBV20-1
DNA: TGCAGTGCTATGTCACCAACTAATGAAAAACTGTTTTTT
CDR3: CSAMSPTNEKLFF

D: -
J: TRBJ2-1
size: few
V: TRBV4-2
DNA: TGTGCCAGCAGCCACCCAGCCCGTGAGCAGTTCTTC
CDR3: CASSHPAREQFF

D: -
J: TRBJ2-1
size: few
V: TRBV29-1
DNA: TGCAGCGGACACCGGGACGCCTACAATGAGCAGTTCTTC
CDR3: CSGHRDAYNEQFF

D: -
J: TRBJ2-2
size: -
V: TRBV20-1
DNA: TGCAGTGCTAACCGAAGACGCGGGGAGCTGTTTTTT
CDR3: CSANRRRGELFF

D: TRBD2
J: TRBJ2-1
size: few
V: TRBV5-1
DNA: TGCGCCAGCACCACGGGGCGGGAGAATGAGCAGTTCTTC
CDR3: CASTTGRENEQFF

D: TRBD2
J: TRBJ2-1
size: -
V: TRBV29-1
DNA: TGCAGCGTCCAACTAGCGTCCGAGCAGTTCTTC
CDR3: CSVQLASEQFF

D: -
J: TRBJ1-2
size: many
V: TRBV27
DNA: TGTGCCAGCTCTAGGGACAACTATGGCTACACCTTC
CDR3: CASSRDNYGYTF

D: -
J: TRBJ1-1
size: few
V: TRBV11-3
DNA: TGTGCCAGCAGCCTTATGACAGACATCAACCAAGCTTTCTTT
CDR3: CASSLMTDINQAFF

D: -
J: TRBJ1-5
size: few
V: TRBV7-3
DNA: TGTGCCAGCAGCTTACCATTACGAATGCGTGACAGATATAGCAATCAGCCCCAGCATTTT
CDR3: CASSLPLRMRDRYSNQPQHF

D: TRBD1
J: TRBJ2-1
size: few
V: TRBV24-1
DNA: TGTGCCACCAGTGATCCGACAGGGCCCCTAGACAATGAGCAGTTCTTC
CDR3: CATSDPTGPLDNEQFF

D: -
J: TRBJ2-7
size: -
V: TRBV7-6
DNA: TGTGCCAGCAGCTTAGCTAGCGCCGCCTACGAGCAGTACTTC
CDR3: CASSLASAAYEQYF

D: -
J: TRBJ2-2
size: -
V: TRBV9
DNA: TGTGCCAGCAGCGTAGCCATCCAGAACACCGGGGAGCTGTTTTTT
CDR3: CASSVAIQNTGELFF

D: -
J: TRBJ2-1
size: -
V: TRBV20-1
DNA: TGCAGTGCTAGCGTGGCTAGCGGGACAGGTGAGCAGTTCTTC
CDR3: CSASVASGTGEQFF

D: TRBD2
J: TRBJ2-1
size: once
V: TRBV12-3/TRBV12-4
DNA: TGTGCCAGCAGTAGTGGGGGAGGGCCGGTCAATGAGCAGTTCTTC
CDR3: CASSSGGGPVNEQFF

D: -
J: TRBJ2-2
size: -
V: TRBV9
DNA: TGTGCCAGCAGCGTAGAGTCCGGGAGCGGATCCACCGGGGAGCTGTTTTTT
CDR3: CASSVESGSGSTGELFF

D: -
J: TRBJ2-5
size: few
V: TRBV4-2
DNA: TGTGCCAGCAGCCAGGTGGGAGAAGAAGAGACCCAGTACTTC
CDR3: CASSQVGEEETQYF

D: -
J: TRBJ2-2
size: many
V: TRBV14
DNA: TGTGCCAGCAGCCATCATCAGACCGCCGGGGAGCTGTTTTTT
CDR3: CASSHHQTAGELFF

D: TRBD2
J: TRBJ2-3
size: -
V: TRBV27
DNA: TGTGCCAGCAGTCCTAGGGGACTAGGGACAGATACGCAGTATTTT
CDR3: CASSPRGLGTDTQYF

D: -
J: TRBJ2-5
size: many
V: TRBV6-2/TRBV6-3
DNA: TGTGCCAGCAGTGAGGACTCAAAGACCCAGTACTTC
CDR3: CASSEDSKTQYF

D: -
J: TRBJ2-1
size: many
V: TRBV20-1
DNA: TGCAGTGCTAGAGCAGTCAATGAGCAGTTCTTC
CDR3: CSARAVNEQFF

D: -
J: TRBJ2-7
size: many
V: TRBV5-1
DNA: TGCGCCAGCAGAAAATCACCCCCCGGGGAGCAGTACTTC
CDR3: CASRKSPPGEQYF

D: -
J: TRBJ1-5
size: few
V: TRBV12-3/TRBV12-4
DNA: TGTGCCAGCAGTTCCCTGACAGTCTTAAGCAATCAGCCCCAGCATTTT
CDR3: CASSSLTVLSNQPQHF

D: TRBD1
J: TRBJ2-2
size: many
V: TRBV7-2
DNA: TGTGCCAGCAGCTTAGGGGGACAGGGCACCGGGGAGCTGTTTTTT
CDR3: CASSLGGQGTGELFF

D: -
J: TRBJ2-7
size: -
V: TRBV12-3/TRBV12-4
DNA: TGTGCCAGCAGTTTGGCGAGGGGCAGGGAGTACGAGCAGTACTTC
CDR3: CASSLARGREYEQYF

D: TRBD2
J: TRBJ2-3
size: -
V: TRBV4-1
DNA: TGCGCCAGCAGACGAAGCCCGGGAGGGCCGACAGATACGCAGTATTTT
CDR3: CASRRSPGGPTDTQYF

D: -
J: TRBJ2-5
size: many
V: TRBV7-8
DNA: TGTGCCAGCAGCACACTTAGGGAGACCCAGTACTTC
CDR3: CASSTLRETQYF

D: -
J: TRBJ1-1
size: -
V: TRBV12-3/TRBV12-4
DNA: TGTGCCAGCAGTTTAGCGGTGAGGACTGAAGCTTTCTTT
CDR3: CASSLAVRTEAFF